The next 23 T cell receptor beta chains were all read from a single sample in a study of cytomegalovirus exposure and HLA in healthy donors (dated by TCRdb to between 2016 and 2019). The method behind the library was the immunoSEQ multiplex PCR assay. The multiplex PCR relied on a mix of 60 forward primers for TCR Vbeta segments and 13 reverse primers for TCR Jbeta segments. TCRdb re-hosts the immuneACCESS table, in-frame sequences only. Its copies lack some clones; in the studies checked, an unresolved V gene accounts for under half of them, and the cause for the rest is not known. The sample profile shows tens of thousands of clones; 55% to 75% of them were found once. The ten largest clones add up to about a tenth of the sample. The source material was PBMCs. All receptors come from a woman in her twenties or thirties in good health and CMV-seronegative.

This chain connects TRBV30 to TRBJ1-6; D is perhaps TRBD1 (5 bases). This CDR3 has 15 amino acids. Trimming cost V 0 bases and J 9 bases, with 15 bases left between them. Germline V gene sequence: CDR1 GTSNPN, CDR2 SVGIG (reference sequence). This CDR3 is CAWSVRGQEISPLHF. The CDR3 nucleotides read TGTGCCTGGAGTGTACGAGGACAAGAAATTTCACCCCTCCACTTT. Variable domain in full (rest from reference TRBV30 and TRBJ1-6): SQTIHQWPATLVQPVGSPLSLECTVEGTSNPNLYWYRQAAGRGLQLLFYSVGIGQISSEVPQNLSASRPQDRQFILSSKKLLLSDSGFYLCAWSVRGQEISPLHFGNGTRLTVT.

In DNA, the CDR3 is TGTGCCAGCAGCTGGGGCGGGGGGGTTGAGCAGTACTTC. Translated, it gives CASSWGGGVEQYF. V and J are TRBV7-2 and TRBJ2-7; TRBD2 matches at 9 bases. Germline V CDR1 and CDR2: SGHTA, FQGNSA. The length of the CDR3 is 13 residues. After removal of 4 bases from V and 7 bases from J, the junction contained 5 bases not matched to a gene.

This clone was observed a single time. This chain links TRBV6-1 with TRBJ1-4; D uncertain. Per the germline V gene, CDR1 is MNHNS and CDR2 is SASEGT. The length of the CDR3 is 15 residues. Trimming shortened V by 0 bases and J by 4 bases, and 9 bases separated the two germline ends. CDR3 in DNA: TGTGCCAGCAGTGAAGCTGGCAGTAATAATGAAAAACTGTTTTTT. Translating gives CASSEAGSNNEKLFF.

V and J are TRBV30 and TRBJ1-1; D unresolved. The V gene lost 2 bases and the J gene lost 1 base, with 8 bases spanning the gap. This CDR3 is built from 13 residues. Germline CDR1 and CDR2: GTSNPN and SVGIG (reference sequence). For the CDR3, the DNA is TGTGCCTGGAGTTTGGCCCAGAACACTGAAGCTTTCTTT. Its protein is CAWSLAQNTEAFF.

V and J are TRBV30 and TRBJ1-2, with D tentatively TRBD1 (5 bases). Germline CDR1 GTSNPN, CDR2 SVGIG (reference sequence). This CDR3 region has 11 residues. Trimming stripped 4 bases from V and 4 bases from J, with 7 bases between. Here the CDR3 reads CAWKGAYGYTF. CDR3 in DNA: TGTGCCTGGAAAGGGGCCTATGGCTACACCTTC.

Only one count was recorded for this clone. CDR3: CASSSLMDRFYNEQFF. CDR3 coding DNA: TGTGCCAGCAGCTCCCTAATGGACAGATTCTACAATGAGCAGTTCTTC. The V and J genes are TRBV27 and TRBJ2-1; tentatively, D is TRBD1 (6 bases). The CDR3 consists of 16 residues. The germline V gene encodes CDR1 MNHEY and CDR2 SMNVEV (reference sequence). With 6 bases removed from V and 3 bases from J, the gap between germline ends came to 18 bases.

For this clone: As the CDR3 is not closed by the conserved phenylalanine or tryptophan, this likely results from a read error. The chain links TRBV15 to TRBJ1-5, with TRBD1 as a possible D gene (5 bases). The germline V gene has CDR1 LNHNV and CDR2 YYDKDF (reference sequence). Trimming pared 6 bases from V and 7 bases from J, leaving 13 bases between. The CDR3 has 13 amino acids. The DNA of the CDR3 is TGTGCCACCAGTAAAGGGGTTCAGCAGCCCCAGCATGTT. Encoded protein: CATSKGVQQPQHV.

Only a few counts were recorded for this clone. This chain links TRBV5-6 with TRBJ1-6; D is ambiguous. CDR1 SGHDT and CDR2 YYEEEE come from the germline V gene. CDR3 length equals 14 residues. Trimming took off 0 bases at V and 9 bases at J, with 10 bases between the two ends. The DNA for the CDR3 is TGTGCCAGCAGCTTGGCCGTTTTGTCTTCACCCCTCCACTTT. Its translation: CASSLAVLSSPLHF.

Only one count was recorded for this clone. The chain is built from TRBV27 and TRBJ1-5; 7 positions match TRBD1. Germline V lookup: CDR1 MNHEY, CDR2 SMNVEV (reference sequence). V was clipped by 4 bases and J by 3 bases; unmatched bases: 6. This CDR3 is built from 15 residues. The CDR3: CASSSRGTANQPQHF. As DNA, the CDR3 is TGTGCCAGCAGTTCCCGTGGGACAGCCAATCAGCCCCAGCATTTT.

The CDR3, as DNA: TGTGCCAGCAGCGTAGGCGTGGGCGCCAGCAATCAGCCCCAGCATTTT. The encoded protein is CASSVGVGASNQPQHF. This chain connects TRBV9 to TRBJ1-5; D call uncertain. The germline V gene encodes CDR1 SGDLS and CDR2 YYNGEE. CDR3 length: 16 amino acids. Trimming left V 0 bases short and J 1 base short, with 11 bases between.

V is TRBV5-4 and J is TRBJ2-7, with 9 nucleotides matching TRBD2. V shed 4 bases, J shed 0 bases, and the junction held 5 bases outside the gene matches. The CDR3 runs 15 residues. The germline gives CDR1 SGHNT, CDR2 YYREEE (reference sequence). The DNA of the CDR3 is TGTGCCAGCAGCGTAAGTAGCGGGAGCTCCTACGAGCAGTACTTC. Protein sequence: CASSVSSGSSYEQYF.

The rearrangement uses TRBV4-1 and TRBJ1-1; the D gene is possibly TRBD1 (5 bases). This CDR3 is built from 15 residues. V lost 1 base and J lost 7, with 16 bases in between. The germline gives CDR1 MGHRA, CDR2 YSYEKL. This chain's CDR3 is CASSQGSGGKVEAFF. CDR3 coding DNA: TGCGCCAGCAGCCAAGGGTCGGGGGGTAAGGTTGAAGCTTTCTTT.

The chain's CDR3 is CASSQISGGAGDTQYF. The CDR3 DNA is TGTGCCAGCAGCCAAATAAGCGGGGGGGCAGGAGATACGCAGTATTTT. The chain carries TRBV14 and TRBJ2-3, with 10 bases lining up with TRBD2. The germline gives CDR1 SGHDN, CDR2 FVKESK. The CDR3 has 16 residues. V was pared by 2 bases and J by 5 bases, with 7 bases of the junction left unmatched. The full variable domain, rest sourced from reference TRBV14 and TRBJ2-3, is EAGVTQFPSHSVIEKGQTVTLRCDPISGHDNLYWYRRVMGKEIKFLLHFVKESKQDESGMPNNRFLAERTGGTYSTLKVQPAELEDSGVYFCASSQISGGAGDTQYFGPGTRLTVL.

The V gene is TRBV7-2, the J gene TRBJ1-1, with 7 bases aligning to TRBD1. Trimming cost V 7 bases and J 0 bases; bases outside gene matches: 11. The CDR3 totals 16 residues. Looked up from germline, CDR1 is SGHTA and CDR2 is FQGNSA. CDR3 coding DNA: TGTGCCAGCAAAAATTCCGGGACAGAAATGAACACTGAAGCTTTCTTT. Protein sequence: CASKNSGTEMNTEAFF.

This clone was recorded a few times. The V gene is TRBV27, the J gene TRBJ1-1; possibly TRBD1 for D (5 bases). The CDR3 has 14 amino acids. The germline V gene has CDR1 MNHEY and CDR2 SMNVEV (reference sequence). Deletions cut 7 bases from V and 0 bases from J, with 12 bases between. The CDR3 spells CASKFGGLNTEAFF. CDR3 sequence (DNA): TGTGCCAGCAAATTTGGGGGGTTGAACACTGAAGCTTTCTTT.

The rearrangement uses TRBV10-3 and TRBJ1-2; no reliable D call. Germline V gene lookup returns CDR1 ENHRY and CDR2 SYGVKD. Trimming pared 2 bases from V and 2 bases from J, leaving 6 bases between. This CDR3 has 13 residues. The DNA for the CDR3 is TGTGCCATCAGTGAGACCCTAAACTATGGCTACACCTTC. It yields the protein CAISETLNYGYTF.

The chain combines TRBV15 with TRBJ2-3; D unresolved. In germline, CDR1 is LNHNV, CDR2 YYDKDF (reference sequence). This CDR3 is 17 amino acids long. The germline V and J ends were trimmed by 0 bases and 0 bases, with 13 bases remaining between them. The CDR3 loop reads CATSRDPKAGSTDTQYF. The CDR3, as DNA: TGTGCCACCAGCAGAGATCCAAAAGCAGGTAGCACAGATACGCAGTATTTT.

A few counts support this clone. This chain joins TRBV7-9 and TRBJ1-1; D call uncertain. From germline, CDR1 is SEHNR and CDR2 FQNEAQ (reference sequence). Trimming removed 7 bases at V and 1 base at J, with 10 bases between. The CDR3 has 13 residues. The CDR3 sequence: CASIREANTEAFF. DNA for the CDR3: TGTGCCAGCATACGCGAGGCGAACACTGAAGCTTTCTTT.

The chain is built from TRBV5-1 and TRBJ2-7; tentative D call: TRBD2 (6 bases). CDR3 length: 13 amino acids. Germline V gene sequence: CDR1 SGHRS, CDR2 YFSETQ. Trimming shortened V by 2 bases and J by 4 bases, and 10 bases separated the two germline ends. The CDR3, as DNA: TGCGCCAGCAGCTTAGGAGGGATGTACGAGCAGTACTTC. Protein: CASSLGGMYEQYF.

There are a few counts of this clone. Here the CDR3 DNA reads TGTGCCAGCGGTCCGGGACAGGGGGTGTACGAGCAGTACTTC. Translation gives CASGPGQGVYEQYF. The chain joins TRBV6-6 to TRBJ2-7, with 11 bases matching TRBD1. V lost 8 bases, J lost 4 bases, and 7 bases stayed unmatched. CDR3 length equals 14 residues. Germline V gene lookup returns CDR1 MNHNY and CDR2 SVGAGI (reference sequence).

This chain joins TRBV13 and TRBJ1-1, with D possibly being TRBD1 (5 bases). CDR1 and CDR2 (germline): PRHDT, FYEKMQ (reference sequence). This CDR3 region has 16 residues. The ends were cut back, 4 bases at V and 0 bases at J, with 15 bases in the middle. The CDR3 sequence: CASSSLRGVMNTEAFF. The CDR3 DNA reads TGTGCCAGCAGCTCGTTACGGGGGGTTATGAACACTGAAGCTTTCTTT. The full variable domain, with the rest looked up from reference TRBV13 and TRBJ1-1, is AAGVIQSPRHLIKEKRETATLKCYPIPRHDTVYWYQQGPGQDPQFLISFYEKMQSDKGSIPDRFSAQQFSDYHSELNMSSLELGDSALYFCASSSLRGVMNTEAFFGQGTRLTVV.

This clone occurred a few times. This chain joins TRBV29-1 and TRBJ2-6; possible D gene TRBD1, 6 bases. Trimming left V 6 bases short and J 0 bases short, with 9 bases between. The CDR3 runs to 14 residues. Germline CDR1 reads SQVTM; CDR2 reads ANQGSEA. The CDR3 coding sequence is TGCAGCGTCGCGGACAGCTCTGGGGCCAACGTCCTGACTTTC. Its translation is CSVADSSGANVLTF.

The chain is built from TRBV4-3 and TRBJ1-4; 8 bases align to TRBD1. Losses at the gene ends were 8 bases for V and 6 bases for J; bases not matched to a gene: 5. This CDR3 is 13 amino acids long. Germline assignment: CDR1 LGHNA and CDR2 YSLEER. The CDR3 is CASRQGFDEKLFF. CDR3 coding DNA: TGCGCCAGCCGACAGGGGTTCGATGAAAAACTGTTTTTT.